This entry lists 18 T cell receptor beta chains sequenced from one sample in a study of blood T cell repertoires in COVID-19. Profiled with immunoSEQ multiplex PCR; TCRdb holds only in-frame clones, not every one. This sample has about 180,000 clones; over 75% occur once, and the top ten carry over 2.5%. The sequenced material came from peripheral blood. These receptors were taken from a man aged 55 to 70 with acute or convalescent COVID-19.

The chain has TRBV2 and TRBJ1-6, with D perhaps matching TRBD1 (5 bases). The CDR3 has 15 residues. The V end lost 1 base, the J end lost 9 bases, and 13 bases lay between the germline ends. Germline CDR1 SNHLY, CDR2 FYNNEI. Here the CDR3 DNA reads TGTGCCAGCAGTGAAGAGCAGGGTTTATTTTCACCCCTCCACTTT. This sequence encodes CASSEEQGLFSPLHF.

This clone was picked up one time. The rearrangement joins TRBV7-2 to TRBJ2-1; 10 bases map to TRBD2. The CDR3 length is 17 residues. Unmatched junction bases numbered 11, after V lost 5 bases and J lost 4 bases. The germline gives CDR1 SGHTA, CDR2 FQGNSA. The CDR3 sequence: CASSPRLTSGLYNEQFF. The CDR3 DNA is TGTGCCAGCAGCCCCCGTTTGACTAGCGGGCTATACAATGAGCAGTTCTTC.

This chain joins TRBV18 and TRBJ2-1, with 9 bases fitting TRBD2. Germline CDR1 and CDR2: KGHSH and LQKENI. The CDR3 consists of 15 residues. J was trimmed by 12 bases and V by 4 bases; bases with no gene match: 13. The chain's CDR3 is CASSRASGDNERQFF. The DNA for the CDR3 is TGTGCCAGCTCACGGGCTAGCGGGGACAATGAGCGGCAGTTCTTC. Full variable domain (outside the CDR3, taken from reference TRBV18 and TRBJ2-1): NAGVMQNPRHLVRRRGQEARLRCSPMKGHSHVYWYRQLPEEGLKFMVYLQKENIIDESGMPKERFSAEFPKEGPSILRIQQVVRGDSAAYFCASSRASGDNERQFFGPGTRLTVL.

V and J are TRBV3-1 (or the pseudogene TRBV3-2) and TRBJ2-1; D uncertain. Looked up from germline, CDR1 is LGHDT and CDR2 is YNNKEL (reference sequence). The CDR3 runs 13 residues. V lost 8 bases and J 8 bases, leaving 16 bases between the germline ends. CDR3 sequence: CASCPPSSHEQFF. Here the CDR3 DNA reads TGTGCCAGCTGCCCCCCCTCCTCTCATGAGCAGTTCTTC.

The chain couples TRBV5-1 to TRBJ2-7; D remains ambiguous. The ends were cut back, 4 bases at V and 6 bases at J, with 17 bases in the middle. The CDR3 runs 14 residues. Germline CDR1 is SGHRS and CDR2 is YFSETQ. The CDR3 coding sequence is TGCGCCAGCAGCGGAACCGAGTATTCGGGCGAGCAGTACTTC. It yields the protein CASSGTEYSGEQYF. Full variable domain (missing parts from reference TRBV5-1 and TRBJ2-7): KAGVTQTPRYLIKTRGQQVTLSCSPISGHRSVSWYQQTPGQGLQFLFEYFSETQRNKGNFPGRFSGRQFSNSRSEMNVSTLELGDSALYLCASSGTEYSGEQYFGPGTRLTVT.

The gene calls are TRBV28 and TRBJ1-2, with D maybe TRBD1 (5 bases). CDR1 and CDR2 from the germline V gene are MDHEN and SYDVKM. The ends were cut back, 7 bases at V and 0 bases at J, with 12 bases in the middle. The CDR3 is made up of 14 amino acids. CDR3 region: CASTMGLANYGYTF. The CDR3 region has the DNA TGTGCCAGCACTATGGGGCTGGCTAACTATGGCTACACCTTC.

CDR3 amino acids: CASSHRDKDRSYGYTF. CDR3 bases: TGCGCCAGCAGCCACCGGGACAAAGACAGATCCTATGGCTACACCTTC. This chain uses TRBV4-1 with TRBJ1-2, with a tentative D call TRBD1 (6 bases). This CDR3 is built from 16 residues. Germline CDR1 reads MGHRA; CDR2 reads YSYEKL. The ends were cut back, 3 bases at V and 4 bases at J, with 18 bases in the middle.

The chain links TRBV5-4 to TRBJ2-1; a possible D gene is TRBD2 (5 bases). V lost 4 bases to trimming and J lost 3 bases, with 11 bases between them. The CDR3 runs to 14 residues. Germline V gene sequence: CDR1 SGHNT, CDR2 YYREEE (reference sequence). The CDR3 loop is CASSPPGLYNEQFF. For the CDR3, the DNA is TGTGCCAGCAGCCCGCCTGGACTCTACAATGAGCAGTTCTTC.

This chain connects TRBV13 to TRBJ1-6; D perhaps matches TRBD1 (5 bases). Germline V CDR1 and CDR2: PRHDT, FYEKMQ (reference sequence). Trimming cost V 0 bases and J 5 bases, with 8 bases left between them. CDR3 length: 15 residues. The CDR3 reads CASSLGQANNSPLHF. DNA for the CDR3: TGTGCCAGCAGCTTAGGACAGGCGAATAATTCACCCCTCCACTTT. The variable domain in full, completed from reference TRBV13 and TRBJ1-6, reads AAGVIQSPRHLIKEKRETATLKCYPIPRHDTVYWYQQGPGQDPQFLISFYEKMQSDKGSIPDRFSAQQFSDYHSELNMSSLELGDSALYFCASSLGQANNSPLHFGNGTRLTVT.

V is TRBV7-2 and J is TRBJ1-5; perhaps TRBD1 as D (5 bases). The CDR3 is 15 residues long. Between the trimmed V and J ends, which lost 1 base and 5 bases, there was a span of 12 bases. Germline V gives CDR1 SGHTA, CDR2 FQGNSA. Here the CDR3 DNA reads TGTGCCAGCAGCTTAGTCACAGGCCCTGATCAGCCCCAGCATTTT. This sequence encodes CASSLVTGPDQPQHF.

This clone showed up just once. The CDR3 loop reads CASSKDRMNTEAFF. CDR3 DNA: TGTGCCAGTAGTAAGGACAGAATGAACACTGAAGCTTTCTTT. This rearrangement joins TRBV19 to TRBJ1-1; a weak D match, TRBD1 (6 bases). The length of the CDR3 is 14 residues. V gave up 4 bases and J gave up 0 bases, with 9 bases separating them. CDR1 and CDR2 from the germline V gene are LNHDA and SQIVND (reference sequence). The full variable domain, with the rest looked up from reference TRBV19 and TRBJ1-1, is DGGITQSPKYLFRKEGQNVTLSCEQNLNHDAMYWYRQDPGQGLRLIYYSQIVNDFQKGDIAEGYSVSREKKESFPLTVTSAQKNPTAFYLCASSKDRMNTEAFFGQGTRLTVV.

A word on this clone: A junction end diverges from the germline sequence, so it may reflect a read error. The rearrangement links TRBV4-1 to TRBJ2-3; TRBD1 matches at 7 bases. This CDR3 contains 15 residues. In germline, CDR1 is MGHRA, CDR2 YSYEKL. The DNA of the CDR3 is TGCGCCAGCAGCGCGCTCCGAGGGGGCACCGATACGCAGTATTTT. Protein: CASSALRGGTDTQYF.

This clone was counted between two and nine times. The chain recombines TRBV4-2 with TRBJ1-4, with D possibly TRBD1 on 6 matching bases. CDR1 is LGHNA, CDR2 YNFKEQ, per germline. V lost 3 bases and J 7 bases, leaving 30 bases between the germline ends. The CDR3 covers 20 residues. CDR3 coding DNA: TGTGCCAGCAGCCAGTCCAGGGGTTTGTATTCCTCGGAGTTCGGTGAAAAACTGTTTTTT. This translates into CASSQSRGLYSSEFGEKLFF.

The rearrangement links TRBV27 to TRBJ2-7; TRBD2 agrees at 7 bases. The ends lost 8 bases at V and 6 bases at J; junction bases unmatched: 10. The CDR3 runs to 13 residues. Germline CDR1 reads MNHEY; CDR2 reads SMNVEV (reference sequence). This CDR3 reads CASHGRLAGEQYF. In nucleotides, the CDR3 is TGTGCCAGCCACGGAAGACTAGCTGGCGAGCAGTACTTC.

This chain connects TRBV28 to TRBJ1-1; D possibly corresponds to TRBD1 (5 bases). This CDR3 spans 15 amino acids. V lost 3 bases and J lost 6, with 17 bases in between. Germline CDR1 MDHEN, CDR2 SYDVKM. CDR3 loop: CASSLTGRGVSEAFF. The CDR3 DNA is TGTGCCAGCAGTTTGACGGGACGGGGGGTTTCTGAAGCTTTCTTT.

The chain recombines TRBV6-6 with TRBJ2-7; 11 bases are shared with TRBD2. Germline CDR1 MNHNY, CDR2 SVGAGI (reference sequence). The length of the CDR3 is 13 residues. The CDR3 DNA reads TGTGCGGCGGGGACTAGCGGCTCCTACGAGCAGTACTTC. This codes for CAAGTSGSYEQYF.

CDR3 nucleotides: TGTGCCAGCAGCTTCCCGCCGGGACATCGATTTGACGAGCAGTACTTC. It specifies CASSFPPGHRFDEQYF. The chain joins TRBV7-2 to TRBJ2-7, with D possibly matching TRBD1 (6 bases). CDR3 length: 16 residues. Between the trimmed V and J ends, which lost 3 bases and 5 bases, there was a span of 20 bases. Germline assignment: CDR1 SGHTA and CDR2 FQGNSA.

The rearrangement uses TRBV4-1 and TRBJ2-3; D may be TRBD2 (5 bases). Germline V gene data show CDR1 as MGHRA and CDR2 as YSYEKL. The CDR3 spans 14 residues. Trimming cost V 0 bases and J 8 bases, with 12 bases left between them. The CDR3 nucleotides are TGCGCCAGCAGCCAAGATAGGACTCAGGCTACGCAGTATTTT. Translated: CASSQDRTQATQYF.